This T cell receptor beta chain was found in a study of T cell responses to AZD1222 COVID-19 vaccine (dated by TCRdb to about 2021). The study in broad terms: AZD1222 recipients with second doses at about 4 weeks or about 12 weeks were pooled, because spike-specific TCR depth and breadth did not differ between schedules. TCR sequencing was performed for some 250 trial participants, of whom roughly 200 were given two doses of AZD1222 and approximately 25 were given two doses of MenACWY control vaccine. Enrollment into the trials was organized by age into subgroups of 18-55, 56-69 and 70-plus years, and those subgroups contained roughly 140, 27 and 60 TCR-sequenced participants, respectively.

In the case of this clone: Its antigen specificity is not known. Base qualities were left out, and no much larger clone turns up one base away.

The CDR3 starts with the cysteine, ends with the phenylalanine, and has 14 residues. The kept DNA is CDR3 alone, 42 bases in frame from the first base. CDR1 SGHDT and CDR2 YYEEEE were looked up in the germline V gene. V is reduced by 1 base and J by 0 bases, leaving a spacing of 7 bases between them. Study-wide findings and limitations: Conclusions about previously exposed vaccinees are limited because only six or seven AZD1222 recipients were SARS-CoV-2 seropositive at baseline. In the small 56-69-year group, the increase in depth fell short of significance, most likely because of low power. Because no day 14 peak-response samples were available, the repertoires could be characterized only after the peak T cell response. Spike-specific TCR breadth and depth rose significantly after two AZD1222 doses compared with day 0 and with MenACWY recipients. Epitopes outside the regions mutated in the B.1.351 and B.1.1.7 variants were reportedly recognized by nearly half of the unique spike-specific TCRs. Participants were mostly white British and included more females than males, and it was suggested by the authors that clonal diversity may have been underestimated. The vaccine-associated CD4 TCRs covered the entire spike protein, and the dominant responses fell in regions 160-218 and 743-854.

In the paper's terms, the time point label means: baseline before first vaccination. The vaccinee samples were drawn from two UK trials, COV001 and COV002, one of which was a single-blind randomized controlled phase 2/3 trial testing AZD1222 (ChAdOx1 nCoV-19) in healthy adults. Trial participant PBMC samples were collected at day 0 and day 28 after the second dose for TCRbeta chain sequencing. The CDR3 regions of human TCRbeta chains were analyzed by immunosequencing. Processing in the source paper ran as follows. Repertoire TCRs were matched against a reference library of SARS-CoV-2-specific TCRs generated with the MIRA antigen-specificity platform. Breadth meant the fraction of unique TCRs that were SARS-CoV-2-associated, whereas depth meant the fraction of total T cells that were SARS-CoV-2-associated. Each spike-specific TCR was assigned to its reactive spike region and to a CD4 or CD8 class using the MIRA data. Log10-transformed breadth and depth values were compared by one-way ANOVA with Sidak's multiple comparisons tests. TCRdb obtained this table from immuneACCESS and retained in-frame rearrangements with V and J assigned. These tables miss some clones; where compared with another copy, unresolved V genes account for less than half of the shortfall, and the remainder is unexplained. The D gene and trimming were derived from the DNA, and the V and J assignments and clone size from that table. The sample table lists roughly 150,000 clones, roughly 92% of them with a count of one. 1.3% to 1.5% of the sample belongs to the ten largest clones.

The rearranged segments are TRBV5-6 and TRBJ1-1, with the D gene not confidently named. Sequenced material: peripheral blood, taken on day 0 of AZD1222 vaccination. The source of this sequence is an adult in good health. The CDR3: CASSLKALNTEAFF. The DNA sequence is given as TGTGCCAGCAGCTTGAAGGCGTTGAACACTGAAGCTTTCTTT.